What follows are 17 T cell receptor beta chains derived from one specimen sequenced in a study of breast tumors, draining lymph nodes, adjacent tissues. Each CDR3 protein gets one entry after TCRdb re-called the multiplex PCR reads with MiXCR. The sample records roughly 260,000 distinct CDR3 sequences, around 31% being singletons. Axillary draining lymph nodes of breast cancer patients supplied the node samples. Sequenced input: axillary lymph node tissue. The receptors come from a female donor with breast cancer. Some clones in this sample may be carry-over from other donors' samples.

This clonotype was detected ten times or more. V gene TRBV6-2 or TRBV6-3 combines with J gene TRBJ2-5; D not certain. Germline V CDR1 and CDR2: MNHEY, SVGEGT. The CDR3 runs to 11 residues. V lost 6 bases to trimming and J lost 6 bases, with 8 bases between them. The CDR3 nucleotides are TGTGCCAGCAGCACCGGGCAGACCCAGTACTTC. Its protein product is CASSTGQTQYF.

This chain uses TRBV30 with TRBJ2-5; D unresolved. V lost 2 bases, J lost 0 bases, and 7 bases lay in between. The CDR3 sequence is 13 residues long. The germline gives CDR1 GTSNPN, CDR2 SVGIG (reference sequence). The CDR3 is CAWSWGNQETQYF. CDR3 nucleotides: TGTGCCTGGAGTTGGGGAAACCAAGAGACCCAGTACTTC.

This clonotype was detected many times. The chain links TRBV19 to TRBJ1-5, with a weak D call TRBD1 (6 bases). Germline CDR1 is LNHDA and CDR2 is SQIVND (reference sequence). This CDR3 is 15 amino acids long. V was clipped by 5 bases and J by 0 bases, with 11 bases between them. In DNA, the CDR3 is TGTGCCAGTAGTGGGACACACAATAGCAATCAGCCCCAGCATTTT. Protein: CASSGTHNSNQPQHF.

As for this clonotype: At one end the junction does not follow the germline gene, possibly because of a read error. The genes are TRBV20-1 and TRBJ2-5; 9 bases are shared with TRBD2. The CDR3 sequence is 18 residues long. CDR1 and CDR2 (germline): DFQATT, SNEGSKA (reference sequence). CDR3 loop: CSARGGAGGSAGQETQCF. CDR3 bases: TGCAGTGCTAGAGGGGGAGCGGGAGGTTCGGCGGGCCAAGAGACCCAGTGCTTC.

CDR3 coding DNA: TGTGCCAGCAGCCCCCAGCGGGGACGGAACACTGAAGCTTTCTTT. This gives the protein CASSPQRGRNTEAFF. The gene calls are TRBV7-8 and TRBJ1-1, with D tentatively TRBD1 (5 bases). Germline V gene data show CDR1 as SGHVS and CDR2 as FQNEAQ. Trimming stripped 5 bases from V and 1 base from J, with 14 bases between. The length of the CDR3 is 15 residues.

As to this clonotype: This may come from a read error, since a much larger clone is one base off. The CDR3 protein is CASSPLLDTQHF. The CDR3 nucleotides are TGTGCCAGCAGCCCACTTTTAGATACGCAGCATTTT. This chain uses TRBV11-3 with TRBJ2-3; D call uncertain. The DNA matches TRBJ1-5 better at its end, which makes the J call doubtful. The CDR3 loop spans 12 amino acids. Germline V gene lookup returns CDR1 SGHNT and CDR2 YENEEA.

The sample holds many counts of this clonotype. The chain couples TRBV7-2 to TRBJ2-1; 15 bases are shared with TRBD2. The V segment lost 4 bases and the J segment 10 bases; nucleotides outside the gene matches: 5. CDR1 is SGHTA, CDR2 FQGNSA, per germline. The CDR3 is made up of 15 amino acids. Here the CDR3 reads CASSSGLAGGGEQFF. CDR3 DNA: TGTGCCAGCAGCTCCGGACTAGCGGGAGGGGGGGAGCAGTTCTTC.

This clonotype has just one count. One junction end does not reproduce the germline sequence, and a read error may be involved. The V gene is TRBV7-6, the J gene TRBJ1-3; D is perhaps TRBD1 (5 bases). From germline, CDR1 is SGHVS and CDR2 FNYEAQ. The CDR3 totals 14 residues. The chain's CDR3 is CASSVTEAGNAIYF. Written as DNA, the CDR3 is TGTGCCAGCAGCGTGACAGAGGCTGGAAACGCCATATATTTT.

This clonotype was seen ten or more times. In nucleotides, the CDR3 is TGTGCCAGCAGTTACTCGAGCAGGGGCTATAATTCACCCCTCCACTTT. The encoded protein is CASSYSSRGYNSPLHF. V gene TRBV6-5 combines with J gene TRBJ1-6; D might be TRBD1 (6 bases). Looked up from germline, CDR1 is MNHEY and CDR2 is SVGAGI. Deletions cut 0 bases from V and 3 bases from J, with 9 bases between. The CDR3 is 16 amino acids.

The sample holds one count of this clonotype. Given a much more abundant clone one base away, this may be a read error. The CDR3 loop reads CASWLAGVEEQYF. In DNA form, the CDR3 reads TGTGCCAGCTGGCTAGCGGGAGTCGAAGAGCAGTACTTC. This chain connects TRBV12-5 to TRBJ2-7; 10 nucleotides align to TRBD2. The CDR3 is 13 residues long. The germline CDR1 and CDR2 sequences are LGHNT and FRNRAP.

A note on this clonotype: A clone one base away is much larger, so this may be a read error. This chain connects TRBV5-4 to TRBJ2-7; D is possibly TRBD1 or TRBD2 (7 bases each). Germline assignment: CDR1 SGHNT and CDR2 YYREEE (reference sequence). This CDR3 has 16 amino acids. CDR3 DNA: TGTGCCAGCAGCCCGGAACAGGGGAGGGCTTCGTACGAGCGGTACTTC. Its protein is CASSPEQGRASYERYF.

Note on this clonotype: A much larger clonotype is one base distant, so this may be a read error. This rearrangement joins TRBV7-2 to TRBJ2-1; TRBD2 agrees at 8 bases. Germline V gene data show CDR1 as SGHTA and CDR2 as FQGNSA. The CDR3 spans 17 residues. The CDR3 reads CAGSSGGAGFSYNEQFF. The CDR3 DNA follows: TGTGCCGGCAGCTCCGGGGGGGCGGGCTTCTCCTACAATGAGCAGTTCTTC.

Comments on this clonotype: Since a much larger clone is just one base distant, this may be a read error. This sequence joins TRBV7-3 and TRBJ2-1, with a possible D match to TRBD1 (5 bases). V was pared by 3 bases and J by 9 bases, with 18 bases between. CDR3 size: 15 residues. Germline loops: CDR1 SGHTA, CDR2 FQGTGA. The CDR3 sequence: CASSFAPRKQGEQFF. The CDR3 DNA sequence: TGTGCCAGCAGCTTTGCCCCCAGGAAGCAGGGTGAGCAGTTCTTC.

In its sample, this clonotype was seen many times. J is TRBJ1-6 and V is TRBV4-1; TRBD1 is a possible D gene (6 bases). The CDR3 loop spans 15 amino acids. In germline, CDR1 is MGHRA, CDR2 YSYEKL. V was pared by 1 base and J by 7 bases, with 11 bases between. In nucleotides, the CDR3 is TGCGCCAGCAGCCAAGTAACAGGGACGAATTCACCCCTCCACTTT. This codes for CASSQVTGTNSPLHF.

Ten or more counts support this clonotype. This chain joins TRBV19 and TRBJ2-1, with D unresolved. V was pared by 4 bases and J by 4 bases, with 8 bases between. Germline CDR1 LNHDA, CDR2 SQIVND (reference sequence). CDR3 size: 13 residues. CDR3 DNA: TGTGCCAGTAGTACACAAACTTACAATGAGCAGTTCTTC. It is translated as CASSTQTYNEQFF.

In this sample, this clonotype turned up many times. The chain employs TRBV7-9 and TRBJ1-3; D gene uncertain. The V end was cut by 5 bases, the J end by 4 bases, with 12 bases between. In germline, CDR1 is SEHNR, CDR2 FQNEAQ (reference sequence). The length of the CDR3 is 14 residues. CDR3 in amino acids: CASSATKGGNTIYF. The CDR3, as DNA: TGTGCCAGCAGCGCAACCAAGGGAGGAAACACCATATATTTT.

This clonotype was seen at least ten times. V is TRBV11-3 and J is TRBJ2-2; D perhaps matches TRBD2 (5 bases). Looked up from germline, CDR1 is SGHNT and CDR2 is YENEEA. This CDR3 contains 13 residues. V dropped 3 bases and J dropped 6 bases, with 8 bases sitting between them. CDR3 DNA sequence: TGTGCCAGCAGCTTGAGAGGGCCCGGGGAGCTGTTTTTT. It specifies CASSLRGPGELFF.